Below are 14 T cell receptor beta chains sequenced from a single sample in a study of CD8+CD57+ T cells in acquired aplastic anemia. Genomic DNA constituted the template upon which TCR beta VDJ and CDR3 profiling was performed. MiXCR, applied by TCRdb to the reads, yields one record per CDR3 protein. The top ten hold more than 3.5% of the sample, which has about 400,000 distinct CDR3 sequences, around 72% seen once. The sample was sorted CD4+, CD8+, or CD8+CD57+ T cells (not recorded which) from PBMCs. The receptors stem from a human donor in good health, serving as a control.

DNA of the CDR3: TGCAGTGGGAGGGGGACTAAAGATTCACCCCTCCACTTT. Its protein is CSGRGTKDSPLHF. The genes are TRBV20-1 and TRBJ1-6, with D possibly matching TRBD1 (6 bases). The CDR3 is made up of 13 amino acids. Trimming cost V 7 bases and J 8 bases, with 15 bases left between them. Germline V CDR1 and CDR2: DFQATT, SNEGSKA (reference sequence).

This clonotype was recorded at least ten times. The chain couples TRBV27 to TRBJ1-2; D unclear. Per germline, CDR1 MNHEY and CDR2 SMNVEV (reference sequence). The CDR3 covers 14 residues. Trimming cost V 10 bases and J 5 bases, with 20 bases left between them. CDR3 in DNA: TGTGCCACCCTCTCCCAAGGCAGCCAATATGGCTACACCTTC. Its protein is CATLSQGSQYGYTF.

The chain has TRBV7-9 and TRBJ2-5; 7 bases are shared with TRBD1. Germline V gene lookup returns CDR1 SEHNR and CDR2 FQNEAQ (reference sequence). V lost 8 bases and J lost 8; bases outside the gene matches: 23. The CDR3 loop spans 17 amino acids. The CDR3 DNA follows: TGTGCCAGCGTGAGACAGGGCTTCTATGGCTACACCTTCACCCAGTACTTC. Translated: CASVRQGFYGYTFTQYF.

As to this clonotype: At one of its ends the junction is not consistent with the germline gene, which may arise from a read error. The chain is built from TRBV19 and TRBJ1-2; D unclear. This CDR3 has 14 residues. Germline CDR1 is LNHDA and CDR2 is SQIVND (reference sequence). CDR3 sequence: CARSIGAVAGGYTF. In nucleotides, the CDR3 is TGTGCCAGAAGTATAGGCGCGGTTGCGGGTGGCTACACCTTC.

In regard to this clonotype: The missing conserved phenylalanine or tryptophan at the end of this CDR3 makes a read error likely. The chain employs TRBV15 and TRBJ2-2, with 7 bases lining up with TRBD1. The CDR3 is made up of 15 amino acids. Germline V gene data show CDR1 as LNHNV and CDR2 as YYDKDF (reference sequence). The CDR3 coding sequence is TGTGCCAGCAGCCCGCGGACAGGTTACACCGGGGAGCTGTTTTCT. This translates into CASSPRTGYTGELFS.

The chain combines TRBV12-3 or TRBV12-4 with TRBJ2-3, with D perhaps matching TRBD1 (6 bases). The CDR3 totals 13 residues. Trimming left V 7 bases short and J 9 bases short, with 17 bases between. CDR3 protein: CASTPSGQFTQYF. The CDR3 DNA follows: TGTGCCAGCACCCCTAGTGGACAGTTCACGCAGTATTTT.

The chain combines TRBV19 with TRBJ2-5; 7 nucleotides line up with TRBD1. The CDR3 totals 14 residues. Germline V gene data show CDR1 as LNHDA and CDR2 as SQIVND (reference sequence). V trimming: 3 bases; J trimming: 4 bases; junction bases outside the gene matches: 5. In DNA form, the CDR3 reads TGTGCCAGTAGTATGGACAGGCGCCGAGAGACCCAGTACTTC. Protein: CASSMDRRRETQYF.

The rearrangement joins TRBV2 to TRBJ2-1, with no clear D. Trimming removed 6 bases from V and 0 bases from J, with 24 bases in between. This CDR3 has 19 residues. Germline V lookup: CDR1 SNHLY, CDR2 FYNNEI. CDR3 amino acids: CASSPLRLLGIGSYNEQFF. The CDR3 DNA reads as TGTGCCAGCAGCCCCCTGCGGTTATTGGGGATCGGCTCCTACAATGAGCAGTTCTTC.

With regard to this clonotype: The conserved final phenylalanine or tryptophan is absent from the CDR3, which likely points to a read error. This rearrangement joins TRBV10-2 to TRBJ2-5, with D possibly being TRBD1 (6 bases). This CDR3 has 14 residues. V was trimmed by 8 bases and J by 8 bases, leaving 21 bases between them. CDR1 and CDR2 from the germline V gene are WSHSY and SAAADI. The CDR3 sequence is CASRGRDNRDTQYS. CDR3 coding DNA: TGCGCCAGCCGAGGAAGGGACAACCGGGACACCCAGTACTCC.

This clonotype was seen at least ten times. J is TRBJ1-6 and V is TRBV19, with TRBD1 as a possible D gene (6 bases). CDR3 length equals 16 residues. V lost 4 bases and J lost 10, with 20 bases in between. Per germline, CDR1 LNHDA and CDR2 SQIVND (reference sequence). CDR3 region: CASSTTPGHGFSPLHF. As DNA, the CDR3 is TGTGCCAGTAGTACTACGCCGGGACATGGATTCTCACCCCTCCACTTT.

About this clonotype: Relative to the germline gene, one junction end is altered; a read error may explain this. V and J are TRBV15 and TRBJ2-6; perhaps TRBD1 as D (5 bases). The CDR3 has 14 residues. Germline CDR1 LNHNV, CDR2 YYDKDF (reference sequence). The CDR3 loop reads CATSRGAGAKALTF. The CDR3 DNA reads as TGTGCCACCAGTAGAGGTGCTGGGGCCAAGGCGCTGACTTTT.

CDR3 in amino acids: CASSAGGVDTQYF. The CDR3 bases are TGTGCCAGCAGTGCAGGGGGGGTAGATACGCAGTATTTT. This sequence joins TRBV7-9 and TRBJ2-3; D tentatively reads TRBD1 or TRBD2 (7 bases each). V lost 6 bases to trimming and J lost 5 bases, with 12 bases between them. CDR3 length equals 13 residues. Per the germline V gene, CDR1 is SEHNR and CDR2 is FQNEAQ (reference sequence).

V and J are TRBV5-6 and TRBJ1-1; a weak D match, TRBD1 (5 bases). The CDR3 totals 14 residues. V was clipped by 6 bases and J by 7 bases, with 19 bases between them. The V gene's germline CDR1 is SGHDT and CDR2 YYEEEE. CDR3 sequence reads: CASNINRGMVEAFF. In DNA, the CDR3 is TGTGCCAGCAACATTAACCGGGGGATGGTTGAAGCTTTCTTT.

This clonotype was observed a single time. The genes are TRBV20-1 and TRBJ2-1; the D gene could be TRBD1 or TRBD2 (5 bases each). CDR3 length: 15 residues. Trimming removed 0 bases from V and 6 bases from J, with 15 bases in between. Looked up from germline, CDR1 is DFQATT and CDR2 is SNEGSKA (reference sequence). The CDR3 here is CSARESGAAGNEQFF. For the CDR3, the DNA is TGCAGTGCTAGAGAGTCCGGGGCCGCAGGCAATGAGCAGTTCTTC.